The rows below give T cell receptor beta chains drawn from one sample of a study of T cell responses to AZD1222 COVID-19 vaccine. The repertoire was sequenced with immunoSEQ multiplex PCR; TCRdb's copy has only in-frame clones and lacks some. This table has approximately 120,000 clones, roughly 88% appearing once. Here the sequenced sample was peripheral blood, taken 28 days after the second AZD1222 dose. The origin of the receptors is an adult who received the AZD1222 COVID-19 vaccine. The conserved cysteine and the conserved F or W are not part of the CDR3 here.

v_call cdr3_aa
TRBV7-9 ASSPDSGLFEQY
TRBV2 ASRPEGGAF
TRBV4-3 ASSQAWGLHTEAF
TRBV2 ASTVTGTPAF
TRBV29-1 SVRTGSGYT
TRBV4-2 ASSLSSSNTGELF
TRBV7-9 ASSFPVWGTDTQY
TRBV7-9 ASSLGGRGQF
TRBV7-8 ASSLGTTRKLF
TRBV11-2 ASSLDNNQPQH
TRBV5-4 ASRGGLAGVAETQY
TRBV5-1 ASSLGVRTTDTGELF
TRBV7-8 ASSLGGGADYGYT
TRBV11-2 ASSAGLPTYNEQF
TRBV5-1 ASSPDTDTQY
TRBV18 ASSPIESTWEQF
TRBV19 ASSIRQGIYT
TRBV18 ASSLTQGNQPQH
TRBV7-9 ASSDLGLILGEAF
TRBV5-1 ASSFDPNYEQY
TRBV27 ASNSRFYNEQF
TRBV6-4 ASPSPPFVRDSSYEQY
TRBV4-2 ASSQPGRSLDEQY
TRBV6-5 ASSYRAGGNQPQH
TRBV19 ASSMDRRFNQPQH
TRBV5-8 ASSLANLRGPYGYT
TRBV6-2/TRBV6-3 ASSYDRGAYEQY
TRBV11-2 ASSLEVFRTDTQY
TRBV30 AWSVLSGDGGYT
TRBV5-6 ASRYTQVLNTEAF
TRBV14 ASSQNPGQGYEKLF